This TCR beta chain is from a study of cytomegalovirus exposure and HLA in healthy donors. CDR3 size: 15 residues. Looked up from germline, CDR1 is SGHRS and CDR2 is YFSETQ. V lost 4 bases to trimming and J lost 2 bases, with 15 bases between them. Use of 60 Vbeta and 13 Jbeta primers characterized the PCR. This table comes from immunoSEQ multiplex PCR, and its TCRdb copy is limited to in-frame clones, with some not included. The sample has tens of thousands of clones, about 84% seen once; the top ten hold around 2.5%. The chain uses TRBV5-1 and TRBJ1-2; D is uncertain. The sample consisted of PBMCs. This TCR derives from a man aged 45-65 years in good health and CMV-seronegative. The CDR3 sequence is CASSSGNSHNYGYTF. The CDR3 DNA sequence: TGCGCCAGCAGCAGCGGGAACAGCCACAACTATGGCTACACCTTC.